The rows below give T cell receptor beta chains drawn from one sample of a study of cytomegalovirus exposure and HLA in healthy donors. TCRdb's copy holds only in-frame clones and misses some; the assay was immunoSEQ multiplex PCR. The data hold under 300,000 clones, with roughly 81% observed a single time. The sample consisted of PBMCs. All receptors derive from a woman in her forties in good health and CMV-seropositive. CDR3s include the opening cysteine and the closing phenylalanine or tryptophan. The D gene is left open where the match is weak. The size field is filled for only some rows; it gives once, few, many or a size class.

TRBV4-3	TRBJ2-6	-	many	TGCGCCAGCAGCCAAGAGTATAGCAGGGGAGTTGGGGCCAACGTCCTGACTTTC	CASSQEYSRGVGANVLTF
TRBV12-2	TRBJ2-7	-	-	TGTGCAAGTCGCCCGGGGGGAGGTTACGAGCAGTACTTC	CASRPGGGYEQYF
TRBV21-1	TRBJ2-2	-	-	TGTGCCAGCAGCACTAGCGGGAGTTGTGGAAACACCGGGGAGCTGTTTTTT	CASSTSGSCGNTGELFF
TRBV5-1	TRBJ2-3	-	-	TGCGCCGGTCTACCCACAGATACGCAGTATTTT	CAGLPTDTQYF
TRBV7-2	TRBJ1-1	-	few	TGTGCCAGCAGCTTATCCAGGGGGAACACTGAAGCTTTCTTT	CASSLSRGNTEAFF
TRBV7-2	TRBJ2-3	TRBD2	few	TGTGCCAGCAGCTTGAAGGAGCGGGAGTATGGTACGCAGTATTTT	CASSLKEREYGTQYF
TRBV7-8	TRBJ1-5	-	once	TGTGCCAGCAGCTCCCGCGGGAGCAATCAGCCCCAGCATTTT	CASSSRGSNQPQHF
TRBV5-1	TRBJ2-3	-	-	TGCGCCAGCAGCTTGGCTCTCCCTGCAGATACGCAGTATTTT	CASSLALPADTQYF
TRBV5-1	TRBJ2-5	-	-	TGCGCCAGCAGCTTGGGCCCGGGATATTCGAACGTGGAGACCCAGTACTTC	CASSLGPGYSNVETQYF
TRBV9	TRBJ2-1	-	once	TGTGCCAGCAGCGTAGCCGGGAATGAGCAGTTCTTC	CASSVAGNEQFF
TRBV28	TRBJ1-6	-	-	TGTGCCAGTTCACAGGTTCGATCACCCCTCCACTTT	CASSQVRSPLHF
TRBV30	TRBJ1-4	TRBD1	-	TGTGCCTGCTCCGGGACAGGGGGCCCAACTAATGAAAAACTGTTTTTT	CACSGTGGPTNEKLFF
TRBV30	TRBJ2-3	-	-	TGTGCCTGGAGTGTGGAGGGACTTGGGCCGCAGTATTTT	CAWSVEGLGPQYF
TRBV29-1	TRBJ1-2	-	-	TGCAGCGTTGAGGGGGGGGAGTATGGCTACACCTTC	CSVEGGEYGYTF
TRBV27	TRBJ2-3	-	-	TGTGCCAGCAGTTACGGAGCCAAGGTAACGCAGTATTTT	CASSYGAKVTQYF
TRBV10-3	TRBJ2-3	TRBD2	-	TGTGCCATCAGCCAGACTAGCGAAGGGACAGATACGCAGTATTTT	CAISQTSEGTDTQYF
TRBV7-9	TRBJ2-6	-	-	TGTGCCAGCAGCTTAGTTGGCGGGCCCTCTGGGGCCAACGTCCTGACTTTC	CASSLVGGPSGANVLTF
TRBV7-2	TRBJ1-4	-	-	TGTGCCAGCAGCTTAACAGGGCGAGCGAGACTGTTTTTT	CASSLTGRARLFF
TRBV5-1	TRBJ1-4	-	-	TGCGCCAGCAGCTCGGTGCGGGGCTCTAATGAAAAACTGTTTTTT	CASSSVRGSNEKLFF
TRBV21-1	TRBJ2-7	-	-	TGTGCCAGCAAGGAGGGTCCTAGTGTAAGGATCTACGAGCAGTACTTC	CASKEGPSVRIYEQYF
TRBV6-6	TRBJ1-5	-	few	TGTGCCAGCAGACAAGACAGACTCCAGCCCCAGCATTTT	CASRQDRLQPQHF
TRBV28	TRBJ2-7	TRBD2	-	TGTGCCAGCAGTGAAACTAGCGGGAGCTCCTACGAGCAGTACTTC	CASSETSGSSYEQYF
TRBV7-9	TRBJ2-1	TRBD2	-	TGTGCCAGCAGCTTTCCCCCCCTAGCGGGAGCTTATGAGCAGTTCTTC	CASSFPPLAGAYEQFF
TRBV9	TRBJ2-5	TRBD2	once	TGTGCCAGCAGCGTAGCGGGAGGGCCCGGAGAGACCCAGTACTTC	CASSVAGGPGETQYF
TRBV4-2	TRBJ2-2	TRBD2	-	TGTGCCAGCAGCCGCGAGGCAAGAGCGGGAGGCAACACCGGGGAGCTGTTTTTT	CASSREARAGGNTGELFF
TRBV5-6	TRBJ2-1	TRBD2	-	TGTGCCAGCAGTTGGGGACTAGCGGGCTACAATGAGCAGTTCTTC	CASSWGLAGYNEQFF
TRBV9	TRBJ2-1	TRBD2	-	TGTGCCAGCAGCGTAGATGGGGGAGGGCCGTCCTACAATGAGCAGTTCTTC	CASSVDGGGPSYNEQFF
TRBV5-1	TRBJ2-1	-	-	TGCGCCAGCAGTTATAGCGGAGGGCTAAACAATGAGCAGTTCTTC	CASSYSGGLNNEQFF
TRBV27	TRBJ2-1	-	-	TGTGCCAGCAGGGGGGCGGGAGTCGGGAACAATGAGCAGTTCTTC	CASRGAGVGNNEQFF
TRBV19	TRBJ1-4	-	-	TGTGCCAGTACCCGGGGGTGGGATGAAAAACTGTTTTTT	CASTRGWDEKLFF
TRBV19	TRBJ1-5	-	-	TGTGCCAGTAGTATAGCCTTCACAGGGAGACAGCCCCAGCATTTT	CASSIAFTGRQPQHF
TRBV7-3	TRBJ1-4	TRBD1	-	TGTGCCAGCAGCCGAGACAGGGGTGAAAAACTGTTTTTT	CASSRDRGEKLFF
TRBV4-3	TRBJ2-7	TRBD2	-	TGCGCCAGCAGCCAAGGAGGGGCGGGAGAACTCCCCAACGAGCAGTACTTC	CASSQGGAGELPNEQYF
TRBV7-9	TRBJ2-1	TRBD2	-	TGTGCCAGCAGCCCCCGGACTAGCGGGTCCAATGAGCAGTTCTTC	CASSPRTSGSNEQFF
TRBV5-1	TRBJ2-7	-	-	TGCGCCAGCAGCCTTAGTTTCCGCGGGACGATCTACGAGCAGTACTTC	CASSLSFRGTIYEQYF
TRBV18	TRBJ2-3	-	few	TGTGCCAGCTCACCCACAAGCGTCACAGATACGCAGTATTTT	CASSPTSVTDTQYF
TRBV7-6	TRBJ2-2	-	few	TGTGCCAGCAGTTTTGAGACCAGGACTTCGAACACCGGGGAGCTGTTTTTT	CASSFETRTSNTGELFF
TRBV18	TRBJ2-5	TRBD2	-	TGTGCCAGCTCACCGCCGGGGAGGGGAGAGACCCAGTACTTC	CASSPPGRGETQYF
TRBV6-1	TRBJ1-3	-	once	TGTGCCAGCAGTGATGCGGGATACTCTGGAAACACCATATATTTT	CASSDAGYSGNTIYF
TRBV9	TRBJ2-3	-	few	TGTGCCAGCAGAGGGGGGGCCGGGAGCGGACCCTCGGATACGCAGTATTTT	CASRGGAGSGPSDTQYF
TRBV15	TRBJ2-7	TRBD2	once	TGTGCCACCAGCAGGGGACTAGCGGGAAGTTACGAGCAGTACTTC	CATSRGLAGSYEQYF
TRBV30	TRBJ1-2	TRBD1	-	TGTGCCTGGAGCCGGGACAGGGCTAACTATGGCTACACCTTC	CAWSRDRANYGYTF
TRBV7-3	TRBJ1-1	-	-	TGTGCCAGCAGCCGAGACCGGGAAACTGAAGCTTTCTTT	CASSRDRETEAFF
TRBV9	TRBJ1-3	-	-	TGTGCCAGCAGCGTAGGCGGGGCAGGTGGAAACACCATATATTTT	CASSVGGAGGNTIYF
TRBV7-9	TRBJ2-1	TRBD1	-	TGTGCCAGCAGCCAGGGACAGGGGGCGGGTGAGCAGTTCTTC	CASSQGQGAGEQFF
TRBV6-5	TRBJ2-1	-	-	TGTGCCAGCAGTCGCCTGAGCGGAAATGAGCAGTTCTTC	CASSRLSGNEQFF
TRBV11-2	TRBJ1-2	TRBD1	-	TGTGCCAGCAGCTCCGGGACAGGGAATGGCTACACCTTC	CASSSGTGNGYTF
TRBV4-2	TRBJ1-2	-	few	TGTGCCAGCAGCCAAGGCCCCTCCGGTAGAGATGGCTACACCTTC	CASSQGPSGRDGYTF
TRBV4-2	TRBJ2-7	TRBD2	-	TGTGCCAGCAGCCAAGATCCCGGGAGGGCCTACGAGCAGTACTTC	CASSQDPGRAYEQYF
TRBV27	TRBJ1-5	TRBD1	-	TGTGCCAGCAGTGCAGGGGGCTGGCAGCCCCAGCATTTT	CASSAGGWQPQHF
TRBV4-3	TRBJ2-7	-	-	TGCGCCAGCAGCCAAGGTATCGCGTACGAGCAGTACTTC	CASSQGIAYEQYF
TRBV19	TRBJ2-7	TRBD2	-	TGTGCCAGCAGAGAGCGGGGGAGCTCCTACGAGCAGTACTTC	CASRERGSSYEQYF
TRBV19	TRBJ1-6	-	once	TGTGCCAGTAGCACCAGGAGGGACTCACCCCTCCACTTT	CASSTRRDSPLHF
TRBV30	TRBJ1-1	TRBD1	-	TGTGCCTGGAATTGGGGGTGGGCAGGGGGCACTGAAGCTTTCTTT	CAWNWGWAGGTEAFF
TRBV27	TRBJ2-1	TRBD1	-	TGTGCCAGCAGCCCATGGAGGGACAGGGTCAATGAGCAGTTCTTC	CASSPWRDRVNEQFF
TRBV28	TRBJ2-4	TRBD2	-	TGTGCCAGCAGCTCGACCTATTCTAGCGGAATAGCCAAAAACATTCAGTACTTC	CASSSTYSSGIAKNIQYF
TRBV4-2	TRBJ2-7	TRBD1	-	TGTGCCAGCAGCCAAATCTTCAGGACAGGGGACTACGAGCAGTACTTC	CASSQIFRTGDYEQYF